The T cell receptor beta chain under discussion was sequenced for a study of T cell responses to AZD1222 COVID-19 vaccine. Findings of the study overall: Nearly half of spike-specific TCRs reportedly target unmutated variant regions.

Produced via immunoSEQ multiplex PCR; TCRdb's table is partial and in-frame only. The profile shows fewer than 50,000 clones, about 83% of them singletons. As regards this clone: Antigen unknown.

CDR1 and CDR2 from the germline V gene are MDHEN and SYDVKM. This CDR3 is 15 amino acids long. V lost 3 bases to trimming and J lost 5 bases, with 16 bases between them. This receptor was identified in an adult in good health. The source was peripheral blood, collected on day 0 of AZD1222 vaccination. The gene calls are TRBV28 and TRBJ1-1, with a weak D call TRBD1 (6 bases). The CDR3 region is CASSFADSLGTEAFF. CDR3 in DNA: TGTGCCAGCAGTTTCGCGGACAGCCTAGGTACTGAAGCTTTCTTT.